These 24 T cell receptor beta chains share one sample of origin, sequenced in a study of T cell changes during pregnancy in multiple sclerosis. Here immunoSEQ multiplex PCR was the method, and the copy in TCRdb shows in-frame clones only, minus some. In the table there are about 97,000 clones, 90% of which are singletons. Sequencing used peripheral blood, obtained in the second trimester of pregnancy. These receptors all stem from a female donor in good health, enrolled as a control in a pregnancy study.

V gene TRBV5-1 combines with J gene TRBJ1-4; D call uncertain. Trimming took 4 bases from V and 8 from J, leaving 9 bases between them. From germline, CDR1 is SGHRS and CDR2 YFSETQ. This CDR3 spans 12 amino acids. Written as DNA, the CDR3 is TGCGCCAGCAGCGAGGGTAGCGAAAAACTGTTTTTT. As protein: CASSEGSEKLFF.

The chain links TRBV7-2 to TRBJ1-5, with D uncertain. This CDR3 region has 15 residues. Deletions cut 1 base from V and 6 bases from J, with 13 bases between. Germline V gives CDR1 SGHTA, CDR2 FQGNSA. In DNA, the CDR3 is TGTGCCAGCAGCTTAGGGAGGGTCTGGGGTCAGCCCCAGCATTTT. This gives the protein CASSLGRVWGQPQHF.

The gene calls are TRBV21-1 and TRBJ1-4; whether TRBD1, the table's D call, matches the DNA was not checked. TRBV21-1 is shown as a pseudogene. There are 17 residues in the CDR3. Here the CDR3 DNA reads TGTGCCAGCAGCCAAAGGGGGACACCTGCAACTAATGAAAAACTGTTTTTT. This translates into CASSQRGTPATNEKLFF.

In its sample, this clone was seen a few times. This sequence joins TRBV27 and TRBJ1-1; the D is unclear. There are 13 residues in the CDR3. V lost 2 bases to trimming and J lost 5 bases, with 9 bases between them. The germline CDR1 and CDR2 sequences are MNHEY and SMNVEV (reference sequence). The chain's CDR3 is CASSLKSETEAFF. The CDR3 DNA is TGTGCCAGCAGTTTAAAGAGTGAGACTGAAGCTTTCTTT.

A word on this clone: This CDR3 is also generated by other DNA sequences in the sample. The V gene is TRBV5-1, the J gene TRBJ2-3; D is unclear. Germline assignment: CDR1 SGHRS and CDR2 YFSETQ. This CDR3 spans 14 amino acids. The V gene lost 0 bases and the J gene lost 1 base, with 6 bases spanning the gap. The CDR3 here is CASSLGGRTDTQYF. The CDR3 nucleotides are TGCGCCAGCAGCTTGGGTGGGCGCACAGATACGCAGTATTTT.

The chain employs TRBV9 and TRBJ1-1; TRBD1 matches at 8 bases. Germline V gene data show CDR1 as SGDLS and CDR2 as YYNGEE. With 4 bases clipped from V and 1 base from J, the junction kept 6 bases outside the gene matches. The CDR3 is made up of 15 amino acids. The CDR3: CASSTPGQANTEAFF. In DNA, the CDR3 is TGTGCCAGCAGCACACCGGGACAGGCGAACACTGAAGCTTTCTTT. Filled out from reference TRBV9 and TRBJ1-1, the complete variable domain reads DSGVTQTPKHLITATGQRVTLRCSPRSGDLSVYWYQQSLDQGLQFLIQYYNGEERAKGNILERFSAQQFPDLHSELNLSSLELGDSALYFCASSTPGQANTEAFFGQGTRLTVV.

The chain links TRBV7-2 to TRBJ2-6; D gene ambiguous. CDR3 length equals 15 residues. Germline V CDR1 and CDR2: SGHTA, FQGNSA. Trimming cost V 5 bases and J 0 bases, with 8 bases left between them. In DNA form, the CDR3 reads TGTGCCAGCAGCCCACGGTACTCTGGGGCCAACGTCCTGACTTTC. It codes for CASSPRYSGANVLTF.

The J gene is TRBJ1-5, the V gene TRBV18, with D perhaps matching TRBD1 (5 bases). The germline V gene has CDR1 KGHSH and CDR2 LQKENI. This CDR3 region has 14 residues. V lost 3 bases and J lost 4, with 10 bases in between. CDR3 residues: CASSPGGKNQPQHF. The CDR3 DNA reads as TGTGCCAGCTCACCGGGGGGGAAGAATCAGCCCCAGCATTTT.

This chain links TRBV6-4 with TRBJ2-1, with D possibly being TRBD1 (6 bases). CDR1 MRHNA and CDR2 SNTAGT come from the germline V gene. V lost 0 bases and J lost 2, with 8 bases in between. This CDR3 is 15 amino acids long. This CDR3 is CASSDSGQPYNEQFF. CDR3 nucleotide sequence: TGTGCCAGCAGTGACTCAGGACAGCCCTACAATGAGCAGTTCTTC.

This chain uses TRBV7-2 with TRBJ2-7; D may be TRBD1 (6 bases). V lost 3 bases, J lost 7 bases, and 7 bases lay in between. The CDR3 is 11 amino acids. Germline-derived CDR1 and CDR2 are SGHTA and FQGNSA. The CDR3 nucleotides are TGTGCCAGCAGCTTTGGGACAGAGCAGTACTTC. Residues: CASSFGTEQYF.

This rearrangement joins TRBV5-1 to TRBJ2-3; tentatively, D is TRBD2 (6 bases). The CDR3 spans 13 residues. With 5 bases removed from V and 2 bases from J, the gap between germline ends came to 9 bases. Germline V gene lookup returns CDR1 SGHRS and CDR2 YFSETQ. Here the CDR3 reads CASREGFTDTQYF. The CDR3 DNA reads TGCGCCAGCAGGGAGGGATTCACAGATACGCAGTATTTT. Full variable domain (rest looked up from reference TRBV5-1 and TRBJ2-3): KAGVTQTPRYLIKTRGQQVTLSCSPISGHRSVSWYQQTPGQGLQFLFEYFSETQRNKGNFPGRFSGRQFSNSRSEMNVSTLELGDSALYLCASREGFTDTQYFGPGTRLTVL.

The J gene is TRBJ2-1, the V gene TRBV27; 7 bases agree with TRBD2. Germline CDR1 reads MNHEY; CDR2 reads SMNVEV (reference sequence). The CDR3 has 15 amino acids. Trimming took 8 bases from V and 3 from J; bases not matched to a gene: 10. CDR3 region: CASHLRGVGYNEQFF. In nucleotides, the CDR3 is TGTGCCAGCCATCTACGGGGGGTAGGCTACAATGAGCAGTTCTTC.

The V and J genes are TRBV18 and TRBJ1-4; D might be TRBD1 (6 bases). V lost 6 bases to trimming and J lost 7 bases, with 18 bases between them. CDR3 size: 15 residues. The V gene's germline CDR1 is KGHSH and CDR2 LQKENI. The CDR3 coding sequence is TGTGCCAGCTCGTCCGGCCGGGGGGCGGGTGAAAAACTGTTTTTT. Residues: CASSSGRGAGEKLFF. Combining the CDR3 with reference TRBV18 and TRBJ1-4 gives the whole variable domain NAGVMQNPRHLVRRRGQEARLRCSPMKGHSHVYWYRQLPEEGLKFMVYLQKENIIDESGMPKERFSAEFPKEGPSILRIQQVVRGDSAAYFCASSSGRGAGEKLFFGSGTQLSVL.

The table lists this clone with a count of one. The chain has TRBV20-1 and TRBJ2-1, with D possibly being TRBD2 (6 bases). The CDR3 totals 11 residues. CDR1 and CDR2 from the germline V gene are DFQATT and SNEGSKA (reference sequence). V was shortened by 5 bases and J by 9 bases, with 11 bases between the two germline ends. The CDR3 region has the DNA TGCAGTGCTCGACTAGAGGGTGAGCAGTTCTTC. Translating gives CSARLEGEQFF.

This clone was detected once. The V call is TRBV7-2, the J call TRBJ2-1; 12 positions agree with TRBD2. Germline loops: CDR1 SGHTA, CDR2 FQGNSA. V gave up 5 bases and J gave up 7 bases; unmatched junction bases: 9. CDR3 length: 16 residues. In nucleotides, the CDR3 is TGTGCCAGCAGCCGCGATCTAGCGGGGGGGAGGAATGAGCAGTTCTTC. Protein sequence: CASSRDLAGGRNEQFF.

The chain links TRBV2 to TRBJ2-5, with TRBD1 matching 7 bases. Germline V gives CDR1 SNHLY, CDR2 FYNNEI. The CDR3 is made up of 14 amino acids. V was clipped by 7 bases and J by 4 bases; unmatched bases: 9. CDR3 sequence (DNA): TGTGCCAGCACTGGGACAGTGCGTACAGAGACCCAGTACTTC. Its protein product is CASTGTVRTETQYF.

The rearrangement joins TRBV27 to TRBJ1-5, with TRBD1 as a possible D gene (5 bases). The CDR3 covers 14 residues. V dropped 6 bases and J dropped 6 bases, with 15 bases sitting between them. CDR1 is MNHEY, CDR2 SMNVEV, per germline (reference sequence). CDR3 nucleotide sequence: TGTGCCAGCAGCCCAGGCGGGGGAGGTCAGCCCCAGCATTTT. This sequence encodes CASSPGGGGQPQHF.

The CDR3, as DNA: TGTGCCAGCAGTTTATTGCTGAGCGGGAGCTCCTACGAGCAGTACTTC. Amino acids: CASSLLLSGSSYEQYF. This chain links TRBV27 with TRBJ2-7, with 8 bases matching TRBD2. V lost 1 base and J lost 0; bases outside the gene matches: 5. The CDR3 extends over 16 amino acids. Germline CDR1 MNHEY, CDR2 SMNVEV (reference sequence).

This chain links TRBV19 with TRBJ2-1, with 10 bases fitting TRBD2. The V gene's germline CDR1 is LNHDA and CDR2 SQIVND (reference sequence). The CDR3 consists of 16 residues. V gave up 3 bases and J gave up 7 bases; unmatched junction bases: 9. CDR3 amino acids: CASSIAVAGGKNEQFF. The CDR3 DNA follows: TGTGCCAGTAGTATTGCGGTAGCGGGAGGTAAGAATGAGCAGTTCTTC.

The chain carries TRBV12-5 and TRBJ2-3; 9 positions match TRBD1. Germline CDR1 and CDR2: LGHNT and FRNRAP. V trimming: 1 base; J trimming: 0 bases; junction bases outside the gene matches: 5. The CDR3 extends over 17 amino acids. The DNA for the CDR3 is TGTGCTAGTGGTTTGGGACAGGGGGATGGAAGCACAGATACGCAGTATTTT. Its translation is CASGLGQGDGSTDTQYF.

Points on this clone: Since no conserved phenylalanine or tryptophan closes the CDR3, a read error is the likely cause. This chain uses TRBV5-6 with TRBJ1-2; possible D gene TRBD1, 5 bases. The ends were cut back, 0 bases at V and 3 bases at J, with 12 bases in the middle. The CDR3 consists of 15 residues. CDR1 is SGHDT, CDR2 YYEEEE, per germline. CDR3 sequence (DNA): TGTGCCAGCAGCTTGGTTACCGGGACGGACTATGGCTACACCCTC. Translated, it gives CASSLVTGTDYGYTL.

This clone was picked up one time. J is TRBJ2-6 and V is TRBV4-3; TRBD1 might be the D (6 bases). The CDR3 contains 17 residues. Deletions cut 1 base from V and 1 base from J, with 11 bases between. Looked up from germline, CDR1 is LGHNA and CDR2 is YSLEER. The CDR3 is CASSQARQGSGANVLTF. CDR3 in DNA: TGCGCCAGCAGCCAAGCCCGGCAGGGGTCTGGGGCCAACGTCCTGACTTTC.

The V and J genes are TRBV6-5 and TRBJ1-2; the D gene is possibly TRBD1 (6 bases). The CDR3 runs 15 residues. Germline CDR1 reads MNHEY; CDR2 reads SVGAGI. Deletions cut 6 bases from V and 8 bases from J, with 22 bases between. In nucleotides, the CDR3 is TGTGCCAGCAGCCTCACTGACAGGTCTCCTAAAGGCTACACCTTC. Protein: CASSLTDRSPKGYTF.

The rearrangement joins TRBV7-2 to TRBJ2-7; D call uncertain. Germline values: CDR1 SGHTA, CDR2 FQGNSA. Trimming took off 0 bases at V and 0 bases at J, with 3 bases between the two ends. The CDR3 has 13 amino acids. CDR3 in DNA: TGTGCCAGCAGCTTAGCCTCCTCCTACGAGCAGTACTTC. Its protein is CASSLASSYEQYF. The complete variable domain, with remaining parts taken from reference TRBV7-2 and TRBJ2-7, reads GAGVSQSPSNKVTEKGKDVELRCDPISGHTALYWYRQSLGQGLEFLIYFQGNSAPDKSGLPSDRFSAERTGGSVSTLTIQRTQQEDSAVYLCASSLASSYEQYFGPGTRLTVT.